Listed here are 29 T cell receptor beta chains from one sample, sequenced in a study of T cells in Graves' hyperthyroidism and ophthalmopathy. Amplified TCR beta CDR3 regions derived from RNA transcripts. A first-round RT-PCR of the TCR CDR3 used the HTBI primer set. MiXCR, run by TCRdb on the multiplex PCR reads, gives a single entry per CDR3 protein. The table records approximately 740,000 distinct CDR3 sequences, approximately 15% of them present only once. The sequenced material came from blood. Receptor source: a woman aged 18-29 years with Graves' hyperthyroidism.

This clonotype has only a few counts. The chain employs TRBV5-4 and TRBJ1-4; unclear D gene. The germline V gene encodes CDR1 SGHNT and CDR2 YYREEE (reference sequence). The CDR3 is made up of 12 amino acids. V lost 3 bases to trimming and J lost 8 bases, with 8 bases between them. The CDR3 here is CASSSEGEKLFF. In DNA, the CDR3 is TGTGCCAGCAGCTCGGAAGGGGAAAAACTGTTTTTT.

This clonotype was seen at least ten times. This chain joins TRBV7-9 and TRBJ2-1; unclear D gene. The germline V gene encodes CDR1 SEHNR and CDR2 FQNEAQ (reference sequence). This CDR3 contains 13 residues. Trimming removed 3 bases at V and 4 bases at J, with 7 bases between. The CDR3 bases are TGTGCCAGCAGCTTGGTGTCTTACAATGAGCAGTTCTTC. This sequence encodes CASSLVSYNEQFF.

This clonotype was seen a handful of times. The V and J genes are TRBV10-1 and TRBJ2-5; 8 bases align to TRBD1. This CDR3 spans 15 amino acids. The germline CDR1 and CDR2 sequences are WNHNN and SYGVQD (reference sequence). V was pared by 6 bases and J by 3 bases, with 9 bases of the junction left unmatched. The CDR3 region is CASSDPGQGKETQYF. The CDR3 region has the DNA TGCGCCAGCAGCGACCCTGGACAGGGAAAAGAGACCCAGTACTTC.

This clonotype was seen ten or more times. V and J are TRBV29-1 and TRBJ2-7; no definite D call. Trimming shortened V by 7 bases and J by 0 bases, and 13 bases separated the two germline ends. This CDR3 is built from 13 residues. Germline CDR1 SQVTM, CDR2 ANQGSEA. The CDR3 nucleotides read TGCAGCGCTAGGTCGGATGGCTCCTACGAGCAGTACTTC. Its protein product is CSARSDGSYEQYF.

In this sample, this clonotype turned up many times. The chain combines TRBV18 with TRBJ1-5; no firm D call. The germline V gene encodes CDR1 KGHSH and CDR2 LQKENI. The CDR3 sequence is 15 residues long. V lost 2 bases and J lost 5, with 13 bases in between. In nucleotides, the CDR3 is TGTGCCAGCTCACCAAGGGCAGGTGAAGATCAGCCCCAGCATTTT. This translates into CASSPRAGEDQPQHF.

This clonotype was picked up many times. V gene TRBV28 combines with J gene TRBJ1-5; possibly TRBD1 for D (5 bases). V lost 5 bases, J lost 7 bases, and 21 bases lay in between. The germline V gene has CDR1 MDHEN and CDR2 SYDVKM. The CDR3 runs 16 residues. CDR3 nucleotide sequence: TGTGCCAGCAGTGCCCCACGGACAAGTTGGAGGCAGCCCCAGCATTTT. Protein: CASSAPRTSWRQPQHF.

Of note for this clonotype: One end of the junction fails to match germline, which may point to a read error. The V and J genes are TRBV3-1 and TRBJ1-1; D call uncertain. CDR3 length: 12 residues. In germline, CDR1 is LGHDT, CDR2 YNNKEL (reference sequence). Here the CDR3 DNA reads TGTACCAGCAGCCAACGGGCAGACGAAGCTTTCTTT. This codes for CTSSQRADEAFF.

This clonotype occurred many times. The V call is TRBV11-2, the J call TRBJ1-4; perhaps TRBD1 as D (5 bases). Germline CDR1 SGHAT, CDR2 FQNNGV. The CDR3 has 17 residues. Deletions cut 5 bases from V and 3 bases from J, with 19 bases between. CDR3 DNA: TGTGCCAGCAGCCCCGTCGCAGGGAAGTTGGCTAATGAAAAACTGTTTTTT. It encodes CASSPVAGKLANEKLFF. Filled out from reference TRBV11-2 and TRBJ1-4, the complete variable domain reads EAGVAQSPRYKIIEKRQSVAFWCNPISGHATLYWYQQILGQGPKLLIQFQNNGVVDDSQLPKDRFSAERLKGVDSTLKIQPAKLEDSAVYLCASSPVAGKLANEKLFFGSGTQLSVL.

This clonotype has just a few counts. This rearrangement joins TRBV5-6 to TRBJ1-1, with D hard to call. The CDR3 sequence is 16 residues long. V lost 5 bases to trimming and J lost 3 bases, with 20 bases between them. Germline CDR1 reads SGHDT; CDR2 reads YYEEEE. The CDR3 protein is CASRGRYFGSDTEAFF. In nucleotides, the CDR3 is TGTGCCAGCAGAGGGAGATACTTCGGGTCTGACACTGAAGCTTTCTTT.

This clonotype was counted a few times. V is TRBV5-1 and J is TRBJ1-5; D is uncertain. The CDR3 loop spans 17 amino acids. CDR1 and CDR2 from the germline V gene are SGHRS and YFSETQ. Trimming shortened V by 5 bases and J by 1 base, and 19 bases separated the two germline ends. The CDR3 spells CASSLGPGYGSNQPQHF. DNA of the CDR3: TGCGCCAGCAGTTTAGGGCCTGGGTACGGGAGCAATCAGCCCCAGCATTTT.

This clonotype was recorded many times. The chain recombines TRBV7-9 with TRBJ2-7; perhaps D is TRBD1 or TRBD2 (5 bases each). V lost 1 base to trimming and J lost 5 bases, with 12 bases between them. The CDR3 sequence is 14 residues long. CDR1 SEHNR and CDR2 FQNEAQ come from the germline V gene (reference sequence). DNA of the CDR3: TGTGCCAGCAGCTTAGGGGGGACCCCTAACGAGCAGTACTTC. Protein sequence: CASSLGGTPNEQYF.

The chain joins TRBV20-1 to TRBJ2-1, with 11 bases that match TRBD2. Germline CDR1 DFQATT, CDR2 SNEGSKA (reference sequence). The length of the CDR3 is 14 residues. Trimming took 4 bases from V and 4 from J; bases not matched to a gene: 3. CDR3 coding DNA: TGCAGTGCTACTCCTAGCGGGAGGTACAATGAGCAGTTCTTC. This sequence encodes CSATPSGRYNEQFF.

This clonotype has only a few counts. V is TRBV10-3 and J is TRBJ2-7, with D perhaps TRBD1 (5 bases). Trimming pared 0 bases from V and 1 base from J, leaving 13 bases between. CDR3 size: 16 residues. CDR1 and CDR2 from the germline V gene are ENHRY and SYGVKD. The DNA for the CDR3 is TGTGCCATCAGTGAGTCAATGGCAGGGAAGTCCTACGAGCAGTACTTC. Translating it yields CAISESMAGKSYEQYF.

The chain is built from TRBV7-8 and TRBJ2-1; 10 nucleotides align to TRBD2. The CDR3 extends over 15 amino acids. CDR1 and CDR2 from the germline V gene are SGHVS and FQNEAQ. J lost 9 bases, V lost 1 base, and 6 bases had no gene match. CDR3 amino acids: CASSLVRTSGGEQFF. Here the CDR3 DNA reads TGTGCCAGCAGCTTAGTCCGGACTAGCGGCGGTGAGCAGTTCTTC.

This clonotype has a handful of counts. The CDR3 DNA sequence: TGCGCCAGCAGCCCCCCAGGGGTTGCGAACACCGGGGAGCTGTTTTTT. Amino acids: CASSPPGVANTGELFF. This chain uses TRBV5-1 with TRBJ2-2; D is perhaps TRBD1 (6 bases). The CDR3 is 16 residues long. The V end lost 4 bases, the J end lost 0 bases, and 13 bases lay between the germline ends. Germline lookup yields CDR1 SGHRS and CDR2 YFSETQ.

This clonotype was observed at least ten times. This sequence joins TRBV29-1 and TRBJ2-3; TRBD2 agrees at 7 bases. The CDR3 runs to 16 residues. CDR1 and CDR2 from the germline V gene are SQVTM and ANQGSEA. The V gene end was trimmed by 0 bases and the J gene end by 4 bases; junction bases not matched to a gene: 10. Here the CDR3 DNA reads TGCAGCGTTGAAGAAATGGGCGGGAGTTACTCAGATACGCAGTATTTT. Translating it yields CSVEEMGGSYSDTQYF.

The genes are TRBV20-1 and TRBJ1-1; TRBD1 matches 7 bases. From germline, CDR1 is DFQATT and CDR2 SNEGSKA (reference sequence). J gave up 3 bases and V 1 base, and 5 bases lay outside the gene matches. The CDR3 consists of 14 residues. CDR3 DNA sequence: TGCAGTGCTAGAGCTGACAGGGCGGACACTGAAGCTTTCTTT. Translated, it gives CSARADRADTEAFF.

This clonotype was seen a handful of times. CDR3 nucleotides: TGCGCCAGCAGCCAGACCACAGGGGGCAAAAACATTCAGTACTTC. It is translated as CASSQTTGGKNIQYF. The chain links TRBV4-3 to TRBJ2-4, with 8 nucleotides matching TRBD1. V trimming: 3 bases; J trimming: 3 bases; junction bases outside the gene matches: 4. The CDR3 runs 15 residues. The germline V gene has CDR1 LGHNA and CDR2 YSLEER.

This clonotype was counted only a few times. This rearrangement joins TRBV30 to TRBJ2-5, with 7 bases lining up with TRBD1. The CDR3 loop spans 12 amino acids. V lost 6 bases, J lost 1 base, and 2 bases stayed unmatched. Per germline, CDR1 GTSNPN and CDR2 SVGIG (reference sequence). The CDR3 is CACWDSQETQYF. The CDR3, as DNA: TGTGCCTGTTGGGACAGCCAAGAGACCCAGTACTTC.

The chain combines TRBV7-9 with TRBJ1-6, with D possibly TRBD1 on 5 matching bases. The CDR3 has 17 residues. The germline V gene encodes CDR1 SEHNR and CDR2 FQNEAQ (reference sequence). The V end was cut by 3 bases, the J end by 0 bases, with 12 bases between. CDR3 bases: TGTGCCAGCAGCTTGACAGTCCTAAGCTCCTATAATTCACCCCTCCACTTT. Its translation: CASSLTVLSSYNSPLHF.

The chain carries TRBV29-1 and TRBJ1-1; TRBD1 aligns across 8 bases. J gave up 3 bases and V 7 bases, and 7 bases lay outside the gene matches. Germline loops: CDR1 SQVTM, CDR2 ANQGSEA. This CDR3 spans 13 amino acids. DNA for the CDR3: TGCAGCGCTCGACAGGGGTTATACACTGAAGCTTTCTTT. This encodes CSARQGLYTEAFF.

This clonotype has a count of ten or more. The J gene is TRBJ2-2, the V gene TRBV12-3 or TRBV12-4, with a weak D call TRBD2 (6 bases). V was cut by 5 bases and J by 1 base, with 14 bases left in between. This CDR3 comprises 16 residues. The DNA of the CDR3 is TGTGCCAGCAGTACCCTAGCGCCCCTGAACACCGGGGAGCTGTTTTTT. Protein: CASSTLAPLNTGELFF.

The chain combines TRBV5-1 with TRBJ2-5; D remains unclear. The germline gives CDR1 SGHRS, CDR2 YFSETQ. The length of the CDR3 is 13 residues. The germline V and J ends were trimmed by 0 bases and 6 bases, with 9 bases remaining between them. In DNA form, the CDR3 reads TGCGCCAGCAGCTTGGGGGCAGCTAAGACCCAGTACTTC. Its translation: CASSLGAAKTQYF. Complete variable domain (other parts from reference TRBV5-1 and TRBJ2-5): KAGVTQTPRYLIKTRGQQVTLSCSPISGHRSVSWYQQTPGQGLQFLFEYFSETQRNKGNFPGRFSGRQFSNSRSEMNVSTLELGDSALYLCASSLGAAKTQYFGPGTRLLVL.

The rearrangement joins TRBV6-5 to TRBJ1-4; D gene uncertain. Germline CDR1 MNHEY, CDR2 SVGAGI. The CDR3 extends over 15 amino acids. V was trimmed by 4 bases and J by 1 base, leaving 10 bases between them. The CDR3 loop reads CASSLGRRTNEKLFF. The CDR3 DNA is TGTGCCAGCAGTTTGGGGAGGAGAACTAATGAAAAACTGTTTTTT.

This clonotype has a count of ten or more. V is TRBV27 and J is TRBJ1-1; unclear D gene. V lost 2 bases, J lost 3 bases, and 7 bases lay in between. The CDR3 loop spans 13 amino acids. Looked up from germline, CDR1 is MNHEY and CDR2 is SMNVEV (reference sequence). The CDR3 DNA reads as TGTGCCAGCAGTTTAGGTCCGGACACTGAAGCTTTCTTT. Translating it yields CASSLGPDTEAFF.

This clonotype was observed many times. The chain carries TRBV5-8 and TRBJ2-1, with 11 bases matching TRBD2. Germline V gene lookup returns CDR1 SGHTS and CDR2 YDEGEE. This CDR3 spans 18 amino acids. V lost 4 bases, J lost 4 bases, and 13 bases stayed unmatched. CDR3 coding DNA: TGTGCCAGCAGCCCCAGCCCGGGACTAGCGGATCTTTACAATGAGCAGTTCTTC. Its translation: CASSPSPGLADLYNEQFF. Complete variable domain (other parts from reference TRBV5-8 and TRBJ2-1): EAGVTQSPTHLIKTRGQQATLRCSPISGHTSVYWYQQALGLGLQFLLWYDEGEERNRGNFPPRFSGRQFPNYSSELNVNALELEDSALYLCASSPSPGLADLYNEQFFGPGTRLTVL.

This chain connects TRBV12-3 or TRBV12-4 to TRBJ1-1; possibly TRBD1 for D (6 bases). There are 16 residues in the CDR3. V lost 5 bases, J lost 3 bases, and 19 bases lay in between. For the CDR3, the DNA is TGTGCCAGCAGTCCCTTCCTCAGGGGAGGGGACACTGAAGCTTTCTTT. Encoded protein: CASSPFLRGGDTEAFF.

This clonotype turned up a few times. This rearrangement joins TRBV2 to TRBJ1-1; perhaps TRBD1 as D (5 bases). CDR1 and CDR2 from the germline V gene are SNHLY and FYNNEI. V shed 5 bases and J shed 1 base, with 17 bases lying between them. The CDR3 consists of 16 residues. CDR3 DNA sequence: TGTGCCAGCAGTTACTCGAGGGGACTCCGGAACACTGAAGCTTTCTTT. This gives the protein CASSYSRGLRNTEAFF.

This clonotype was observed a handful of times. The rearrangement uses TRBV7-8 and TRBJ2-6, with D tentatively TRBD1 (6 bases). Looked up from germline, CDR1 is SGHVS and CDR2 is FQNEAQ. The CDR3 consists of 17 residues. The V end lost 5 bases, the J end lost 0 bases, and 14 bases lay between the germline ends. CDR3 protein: CASSLFLQGSGANVLTF. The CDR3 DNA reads TGTGCCAGCAGCCTTTTCCTACAGGGCTCTGGGGCCAACGTCCTGACTTTC.